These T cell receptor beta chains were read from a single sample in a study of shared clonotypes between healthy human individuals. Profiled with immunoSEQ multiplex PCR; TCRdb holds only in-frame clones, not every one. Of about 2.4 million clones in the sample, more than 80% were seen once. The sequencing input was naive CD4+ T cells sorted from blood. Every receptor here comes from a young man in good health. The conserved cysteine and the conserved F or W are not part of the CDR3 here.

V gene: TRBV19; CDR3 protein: ASSIVGQEYGYT
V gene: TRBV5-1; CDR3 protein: ASSGSAYQETQY
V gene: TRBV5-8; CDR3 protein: ASSLVDFGTGSTGELF
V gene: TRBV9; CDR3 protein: ASSVQGWNEQF
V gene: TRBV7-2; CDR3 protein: ASSARTGAGNGYT
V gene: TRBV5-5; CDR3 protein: ASSLAFGGSYGYT
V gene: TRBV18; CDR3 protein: ASSSLQQGSTEAF
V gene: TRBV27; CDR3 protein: ASSSKTGRVNDEQF
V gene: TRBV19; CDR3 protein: ASSMGRGYYGYT
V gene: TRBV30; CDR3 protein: AWSQGSGRTNEQY
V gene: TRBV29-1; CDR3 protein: SVRGGTGRETQY
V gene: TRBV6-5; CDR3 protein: ASSWGQGVNSPLH
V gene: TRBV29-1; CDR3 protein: SVEGGQGIETQY
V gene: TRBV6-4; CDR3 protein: ASSEDMGVRIAKNIQY
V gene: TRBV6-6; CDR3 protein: ASRTGFYEKLF
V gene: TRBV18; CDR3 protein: ASSPRQKSYNEQF
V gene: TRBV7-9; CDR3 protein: ASSFLAGGPNEQF
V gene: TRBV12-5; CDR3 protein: ASGSGDGLNTEAF
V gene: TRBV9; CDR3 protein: ASSVGGQTNQPQH
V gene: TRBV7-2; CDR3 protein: ASSSWPAYEQY
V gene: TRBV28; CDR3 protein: ASSLSNYGYT
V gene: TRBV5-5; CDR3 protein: ASLQLLNTYEQY
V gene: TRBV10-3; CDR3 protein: AISESAGETQY
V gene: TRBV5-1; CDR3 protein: ASSSGGQGYGYT
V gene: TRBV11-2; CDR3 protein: ASSSQTLGSLNTEAF
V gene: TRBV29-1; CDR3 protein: SVAGWGQGGELF
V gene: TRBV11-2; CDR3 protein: ASSRIDSLYGYT
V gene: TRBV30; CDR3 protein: AWSLSGQGSVKLF
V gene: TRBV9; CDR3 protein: ASNQRGGELF
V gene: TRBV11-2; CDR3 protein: ASSLGTGGGFGEKLF
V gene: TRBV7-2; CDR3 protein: ASSPPSIDTQY
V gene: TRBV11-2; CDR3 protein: ASTPSIAGRAYEQY
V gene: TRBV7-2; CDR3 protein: ASSLARLAEFYEQY
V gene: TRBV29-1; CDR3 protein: SVDRAGKGYT
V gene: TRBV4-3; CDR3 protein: ASSQVAGGPADTQY
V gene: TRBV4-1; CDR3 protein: ASSTPVGTAYEQY
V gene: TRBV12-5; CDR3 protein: ASGTVSRSGANVLT
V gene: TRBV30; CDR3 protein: AWSVVKGSSYEQY
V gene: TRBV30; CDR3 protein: AWTRSSGLQETQY
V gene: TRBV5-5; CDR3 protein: ASSPDHGAPYEQY
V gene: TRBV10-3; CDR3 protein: AIGRDSLYEQY